A single sample is the source of the 8 T cell receptor beta chains below, sequenced in a study of T cell clonotyping in hematopoietic cell transplantation. Time point in this sample: recipient sample about 28 days before transplant, after cytoreduction. Produced via immunoSEQ multiplex PCR; TCRdb's table is partial and in-frame only. This sample has tens of thousands of clones, with approximately 80% found just once. The sample here was peripheral blood mononuclear cells, taken before stem cell transplant. All receptors come from a man aged 60-69 years with myelodysplastic syndrome. Some clones in this sample may be carry-over from other donors' samples.

The gene calls are TRBV27 and TRBJ2-1, with 9 bases that match TRBD1. Germline V lookup: CDR1 MNHEY, CDR2 SMNVEV (reference sequence). This CDR3 region has 16 residues. The V gene end was trimmed by 1 base and the J gene end by 8 bases; junction bases not matched to a gene: 9. CDR3 coding DNA: TGTGCCAGCAGTTTATACGGGACAGGGATTTCGGATGAGCAGTTCTTC. This translates into CASSLYGTGISDEQFF.

This clone was seen a few times. The genes are TRBV29-1 and TRBJ2-7; D is uncertain. The length of the CDR3 is 10 residues. Germline loops: CDR1 SQVTM, CDR2 ANQGSEA. Trimming took 4 bases from V and 2 from J, leaving 3 bases between them. For the CDR3, the DNA is TGCAGCGTTGGGACCTACGAGCAGTACTTC. Residues: CSVGTYEQYF.

This chain links TRBV19 with TRBJ2-3, with D unresolved. Trimming took off 2 bases at V and 2 bases at J, with 8 bases between the two ends. This CDR3 region has 14 residues. Germline V lookup: CDR1 LNHDA, CDR2 SQIVND (reference sequence). CDR3 coding DNA: TGTGCCAGTAGTATAAGACTGTTCACAGATACGCAGTATTTT. Translation gives CASSIRLFTDTQYF.

The chain combines TRBV4-2 with TRBJ2-6, with 7 bases that match TRBD1. Trimming removed 4 bases from V and 4 bases from J; junction bases left unmatched: 10. The germline gives CDR1 LGHNA, CDR2 YNFKEQ. The CDR3 loop spans 17 amino acids. Here the CDR3 reads CASSPQSTGAGANVLTF. The CDR3 DNA reads TGTGCCAGCAGCCCACAGTCCACAGGGGCCGGGGCCAACGTCCTGACTTTC.

CDR3 DNA: TGTGCTCACGGGACAACTCGGAAGAGCAATCAGCCCCAGCATTTT. Translated, it gives CAHGTTRKSNQPQHF. This chain links TRBV19 with TRBJ1-5, with D perhaps matching TRBD1 (6 bases). The CDR3 loop spans 15 amino acids. Germline CDR1 reads LNHDA; CDR2 reads SQIVND (reference sequence).

The chain carries TRBV27 and TRBJ1-2; 8 nucleotides line up with TRBD1. The V and J ends lost 5 bases and 1 base, in that order; junction bases with no gene match: 9. Germline-derived CDR1 and CDR2 are MNHEY and SMNVEV (reference sequence). CDR3 length equals 16 residues. DNA of the CDR3: TGTGCCAGCAGTCCCACCGGGACAGGCCTTAACTATGGCTACACCTTC. The encoded protein is CASSPTGTGLNYGYTF.

J is TRBJ1-6 and V is TRBV9; TRBD1 matches 8 bases. J gave up 13 bases and V 4 bases, and 13 bases lay outside the gene matches. This CDR3 is built from 15 residues. Germline values: CDR1 SGDLS, CDR2 YYNGEE. CDR3 region: CASSSPGQGTSPLHF. The CDR3 DNA follows: TGTGCCAGCAGCTCCCCAGGACAGGGTACATCGCCCCTCCACTTT.

This clone has a single count. The V and J genes are TRBV6-5 and TRBJ1-2; tentative D call: TRBD1 (6 bases). The CDR3 spans 15 residues. Germline CDR1 and CDR2: MNHEY and SVGAGI. V gave up 2 bases and J gave up 4 bases, with 14 bases separating them. The CDR3: CASSYAGGMGYGYTF. Written as DNA, the CDR3 is TGTGCCAGCAGTTACGCCGGGGGCATGGGCTATGGCTACACCTTC.